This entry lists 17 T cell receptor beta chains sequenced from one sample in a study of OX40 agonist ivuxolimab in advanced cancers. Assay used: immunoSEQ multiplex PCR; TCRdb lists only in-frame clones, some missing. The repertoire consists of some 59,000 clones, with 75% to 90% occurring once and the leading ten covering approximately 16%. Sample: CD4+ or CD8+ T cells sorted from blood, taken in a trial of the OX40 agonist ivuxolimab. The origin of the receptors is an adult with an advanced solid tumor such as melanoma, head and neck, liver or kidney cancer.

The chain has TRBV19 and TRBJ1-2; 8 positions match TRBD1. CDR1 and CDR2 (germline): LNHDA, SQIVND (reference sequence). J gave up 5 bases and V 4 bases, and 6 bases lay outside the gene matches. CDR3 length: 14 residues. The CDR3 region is CASSTDRGRYGYTF. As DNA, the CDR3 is TGTGCCAGTAGTACAGACAGGGGTCGGTATGGCTACACCTTC.

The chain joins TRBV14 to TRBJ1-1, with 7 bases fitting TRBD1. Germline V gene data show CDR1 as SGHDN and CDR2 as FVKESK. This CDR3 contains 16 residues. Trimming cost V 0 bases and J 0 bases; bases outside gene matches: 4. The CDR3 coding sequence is TGTGCCAGCAGCCAAGATCGTGGACAGGTGAACACTGAAGCTTTCTTT. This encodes CASSQDRGQVNTEAFF.

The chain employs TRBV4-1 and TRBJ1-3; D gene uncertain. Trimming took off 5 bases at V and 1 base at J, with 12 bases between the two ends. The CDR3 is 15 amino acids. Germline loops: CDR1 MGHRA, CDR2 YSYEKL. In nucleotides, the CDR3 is TGCGCCAGCAGCACGGTTCAGATTTCTGGAAACACCATATATTTT. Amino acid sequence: CASSTVQISGNTIYF.

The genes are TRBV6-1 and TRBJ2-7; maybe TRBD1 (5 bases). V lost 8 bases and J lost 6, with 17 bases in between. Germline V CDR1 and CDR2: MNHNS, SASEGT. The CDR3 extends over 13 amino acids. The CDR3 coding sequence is TGTGCCAGCGGCCCCCTGGGGCCCTCCGAGCAGTACTTC. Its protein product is CASGPLGPSEQYF.

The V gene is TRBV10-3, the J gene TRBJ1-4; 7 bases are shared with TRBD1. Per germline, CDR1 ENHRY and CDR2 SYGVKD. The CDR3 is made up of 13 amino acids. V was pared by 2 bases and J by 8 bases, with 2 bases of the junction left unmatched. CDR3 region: CAISEGQEEKLFF. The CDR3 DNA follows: TGTGCCATCAGTGAGGGACAGGAGGAAAAACTGTTTTTT.

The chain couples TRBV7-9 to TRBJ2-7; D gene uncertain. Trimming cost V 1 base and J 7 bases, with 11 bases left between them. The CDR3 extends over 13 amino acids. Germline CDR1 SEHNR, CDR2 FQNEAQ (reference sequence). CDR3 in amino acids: CASSLGAYWEQYF. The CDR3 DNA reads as TGTGCCAGCAGCTTAGGGGCTTACTGGGAGCAGTACTTC.

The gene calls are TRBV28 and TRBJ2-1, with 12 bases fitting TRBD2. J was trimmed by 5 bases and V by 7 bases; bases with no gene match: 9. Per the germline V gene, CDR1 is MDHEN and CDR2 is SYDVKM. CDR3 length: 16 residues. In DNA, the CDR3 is TGTGCCAGCATCCCCCCGACTAGCGGGAGTCACAATGAGCAGTTCTTC. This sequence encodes CASIPPTSGSHNEQFF.

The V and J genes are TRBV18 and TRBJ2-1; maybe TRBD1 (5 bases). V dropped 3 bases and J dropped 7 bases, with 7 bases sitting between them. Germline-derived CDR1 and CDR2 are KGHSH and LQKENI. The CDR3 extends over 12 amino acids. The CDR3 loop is CASSPDKNEQFF. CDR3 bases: TGTGCCAGCTCACCGGACAAGAATGAGCAGTTCTTC.

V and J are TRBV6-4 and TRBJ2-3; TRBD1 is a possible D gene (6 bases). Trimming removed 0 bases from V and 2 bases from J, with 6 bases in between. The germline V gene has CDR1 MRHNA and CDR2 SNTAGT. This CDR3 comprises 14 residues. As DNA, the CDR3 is TGTGCCAGCAGTGACTCGGGACACACAGATACGCAGTATTTT. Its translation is CASSDSGHTDTQYF.

CDR3 region: CASAQGVNTEAFF. In DNA form, the CDR3 reads TGCGCCAGTGCACAGGGGGTGAACACTGAAGCTTTCTTT. V usage is TRBV10-2 and J usage is TRBJ1-1, with TRBD1 matching over 8 bases. CDR1 WSHSY and CDR2 SAAADI come from the germline V gene. V was clipped by 9 bases and J by 0 bases; unmatched bases: 3. The CDR3 consists of 13 residues.

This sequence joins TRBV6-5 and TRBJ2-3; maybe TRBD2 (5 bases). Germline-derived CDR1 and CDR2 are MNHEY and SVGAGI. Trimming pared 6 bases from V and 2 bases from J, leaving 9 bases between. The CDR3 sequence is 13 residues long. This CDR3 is CASSKDFTDTQYF. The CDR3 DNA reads TGTGCCAGCAGCAAGGACTTCACAGATACGCAGTATTTT.

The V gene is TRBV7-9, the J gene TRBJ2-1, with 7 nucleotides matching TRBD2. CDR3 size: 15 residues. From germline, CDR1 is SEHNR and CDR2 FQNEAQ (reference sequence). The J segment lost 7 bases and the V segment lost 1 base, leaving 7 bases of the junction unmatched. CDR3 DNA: TGTGCCAGCAGCTTAGAAAGCGGGACCTTTAATGAGCAGTTCTTC. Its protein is CASSLESGTFNEQFF.

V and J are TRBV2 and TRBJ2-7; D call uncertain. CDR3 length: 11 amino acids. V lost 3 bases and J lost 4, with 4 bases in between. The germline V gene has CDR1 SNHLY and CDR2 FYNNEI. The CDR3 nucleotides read TGTGCCAGCAGTGATGGGTACGAGCAGTACTTC. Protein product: CASSDGYEQYF.

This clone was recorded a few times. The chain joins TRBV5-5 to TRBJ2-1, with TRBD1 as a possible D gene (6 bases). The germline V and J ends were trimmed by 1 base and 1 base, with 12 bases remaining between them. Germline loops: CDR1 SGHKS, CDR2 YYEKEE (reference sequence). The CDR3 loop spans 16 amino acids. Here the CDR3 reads CASSLTGTTSYNEQFF. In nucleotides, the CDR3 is TGTGCCAGCAGCTTGACAGGGACAACGTCCTACAATGAGCAGTTCTTC.

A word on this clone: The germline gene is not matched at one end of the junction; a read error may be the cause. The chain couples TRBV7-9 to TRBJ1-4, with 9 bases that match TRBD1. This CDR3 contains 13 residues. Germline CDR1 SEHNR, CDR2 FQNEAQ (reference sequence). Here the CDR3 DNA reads TGTGCCAGCAGACAGGGGGCGGTTGAAAAGCTGTTTTTT. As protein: CASRQGAVEKLFF. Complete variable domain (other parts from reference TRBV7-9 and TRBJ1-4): DTGVSQNPRHKITKRGQNVTFRCDPISEHNRLYWYRQTLGQGPEFLTYFQNEAQLEKSRLLSDRFSAERPKGSFSTLEIQRTEQGDSAMYLCASRQGAVEKLFFGSGTQLSVL.

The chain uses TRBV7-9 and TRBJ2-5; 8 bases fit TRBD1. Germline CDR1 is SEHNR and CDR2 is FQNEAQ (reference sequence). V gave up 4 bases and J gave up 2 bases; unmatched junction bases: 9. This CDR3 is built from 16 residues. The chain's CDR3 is CASSSGQGIIQETQYF. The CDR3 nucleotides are TGTGCCAGCAGCTCTGGACAGGGAATCATACAAGAGACCCAGTACTTC.

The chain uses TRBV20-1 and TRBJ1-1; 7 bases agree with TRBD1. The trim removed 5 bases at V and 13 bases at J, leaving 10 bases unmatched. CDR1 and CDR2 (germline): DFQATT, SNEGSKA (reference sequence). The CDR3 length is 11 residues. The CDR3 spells CSAQGGQRFFF. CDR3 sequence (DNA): TGCAGTGCTCAGGGGGGACAGAGATTTTTCTTT.